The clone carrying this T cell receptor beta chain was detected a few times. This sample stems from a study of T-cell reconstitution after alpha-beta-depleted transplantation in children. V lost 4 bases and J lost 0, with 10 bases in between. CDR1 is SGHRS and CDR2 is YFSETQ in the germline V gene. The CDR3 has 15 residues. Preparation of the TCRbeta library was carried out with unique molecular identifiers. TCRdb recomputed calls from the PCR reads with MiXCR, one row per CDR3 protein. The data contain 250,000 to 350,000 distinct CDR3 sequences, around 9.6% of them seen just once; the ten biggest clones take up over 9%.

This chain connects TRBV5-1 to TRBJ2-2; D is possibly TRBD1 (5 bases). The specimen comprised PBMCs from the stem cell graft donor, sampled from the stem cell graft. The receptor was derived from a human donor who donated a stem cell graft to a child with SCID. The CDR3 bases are TGCGCCAGCAGCACATCGACAGCGAACACCGGGGAGCTGTTTTTT. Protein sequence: CASSTSTANTGELFF.